These 32 T cell receptor beta chains originate from one sample sequenced in a study of PD-1 blockade in mismatch repair-deficient tumors. Data came from immunoSEQ multiplex PCR; TCRdb stores just in-frame clones and leaves some out. The sample shows 50,000 to 75,000 clones, around 88% of them seen only once. Specimen: peripheral blood, collected 52 weeks after starting pembrolizumab. These receptors all come from an adult with mismatch repair-deficient cancer.

This chain links TRBV9 with TRBJ2-1; 9 bases match TRBD2. J was trimmed by 6 bases and V by 0 bases; bases with no gene match: 1. Per the germline V gene, CDR1 is SGDLS and CDR2 is YYNGEE. This CDR3 spans 14 amino acids. Written as DNA, the CDR3 is TGTGCCAGCAGCGTAGGACTAGCGGCCAATGAGCAGTTCTTC. Its protein product is CASSVGLAANEQFF.

This chain uses TRBV4-3 with TRBJ2-1; either TRBD1 or TRBD2 may fit D (6 bases each). The germline CDR1 and CDR2 sequences are LGHNA and YSLEER. With 2 bases removed from V and 5 bases from J, the gap between germline ends came to 16 bases. The CDR3 covers 16 residues. The CDR3 reads CASSQRSAGHHNEQFF. CDR3 coding DNA: TGCGCCAGCAGCCAAAGATCGGCGGGACACCACAATGAGCAGTTCTTC.

This clone was seen more than once but under ten times. This sequence joins TRBV5-1 and TRBJ2-7; possibly TRBD1 for D (6 bases). Trimming left V 1 base short and J 5 bases short, with 10 bases between. CDR1 SGHRS and CDR2 YFSETQ come from the germline V gene. The CDR3 is 13 residues long. For the CDR3, the DNA is TGCGCCAGCAGCTTGACAGGGAACCACGAGCAGTACTTC. Amino acids: CASSLTGNHEQYF.

This rearrangement joins TRBV28 to TRBJ2-1; D possibly corresponds to TRBD2 (5 bases). This CDR3 is 14 amino acids long. Germline loops: CDR1 MDHEN, CDR2 SYDVKM. V lost 1 base and J lost 4, with 8 bases in between. CDR3 region: CASSLFGVYNEQFF. The CDR3 DNA sequence: TGTGCCAGCAGTTTATTCGGGGTTTACAATGAGCAGTTCTTC.

V and J are TRBV11-2 and TRBJ1-5; D possibly corresponds to TRBD1 (5 bases). Germline loops: CDR1 SGHAT, CDR2 FQNNGV. The germline V and J ends were trimmed by 0 bases and 7 bases, with 16 bases remaining between them. This CDR3 has 16 amino acids. CDR3 nucleotide sequence: TGTGCCAGCAGCTTAGAAATCAGCCCACGGGGCCAGCCCCAGCATTTT. As protein: CASSLEISPRGQPQHF.

In DNA form, the CDR3 reads TGTGCCAGCAGCCAATCGGGAGAACAAGAGACCCAGTACTTC. It is translated as CASSQSGEQETQYF. J is TRBJ2-5 and V is TRBV7-6; weak D call: TRBD2 (6 bases). The CDR3 consists of 14 residues. Germline CDR1 is SGHVS and CDR2 is FNYEAQ. V lost 5 bases and J 2 bases, leaving 12 bases between the germline ends.

This chain joins TRBV11-2 and TRBJ2-1; 8 bases fit TRBD2. Germline loops: CDR1 SGHAT, CDR2 FQNNGV. Trimming took 0 bases from V and 4 from J; bases not matched to a gene: 11. The CDR3 runs to 18 residues. DNA of the CDR3: TGTGCCAGCAGCTTAGATTACGGCGGACTAGCCGATTACAATGAGCAGTTCTTC. Its protein is CASSLDYGGLADYNEQFF. The entire variable domain, with the rest obtained from reference TRBV11-2 and TRBJ2-1, is as follows: EAGVAQSPRYKIIEKRQSVAFWCNPISGHATLYWYQQILGQGPKLLIQFQNNGVVDDSQLPKDRFSAERLKGVDSTLKIQPAKLEDSAVYLCASSLDYGGLADYNEQFFGPGTRLTVL.

For this clone: Sequence at one end of the junction differs from germline and may be a read error. The chain employs TRBV18 and TRBJ1-1; 10 bases align to TRBD1. The CDR3 length is 14 residues. The germline gives CDR1 KGHSH, CDR2 LQKENI. CDR3 DNA sequence: TGTGCCAGCTCACACGGGACAGGGGCCGCTGAGGCTTTCTTT. It specifies CASSHGTGAAEAFF.

This rearrangement joins TRBV10-3 to TRBJ2-3; TRBD2 matches 13 bases. This CDR3 region has 15 residues. From germline, CDR1 is ENHRY and CDR2 SYGVKD. Unmatched junction bases numbered 2, after V lost 3 bases and J lost 5 bases. CDR3 loop: CAISETSGRGDTQYF. CDR3 nucleotides: TGTGCCATCAGTGAAACTAGCGGGAGGGGAGATACGCAGTATTTT.

V and J are TRBV9 and TRBJ1-2, with 11 nucleotides matching TRBD1. Germline lookup yields CDR1 SGDLS and CDR2 YYNGEE. Trimming at V came to 3 bases and at J to 4 bases, leaving 2 bases not matched to a gene. The length of the CDR3 is 14 residues. CDR3 DNA sequence: TGTGCCAGCAGCGGGGGACAGGGGGGCTATGGCTACACCTTC. It codes for CASSGGQGGYGYTF.

V gene TRBV19 combines with J gene TRBJ2-5, with a tentative D call TRBD2 (6 bases). Trimming shortened V by 8 bases and J by 5 bases, and 9 bases separated the two germline ends. Germline loops: CDR1 LNHDA, CDR2 SQIVND (reference sequence). The CDR3 runs 11 residues. CDR3 DNA: TGTGCCAGTTCCCGGGGGGAGACCCAGTACTTC. It codes for CASSRGETQYF.

This clone was found once. This rearrangement joins TRBV13 to TRBJ1-3, with unresolved D. This CDR3 comprises 16 residues. The V gene's germline CDR1 is PRHDT and CDR2 FYEKMQ (reference sequence). Deletions cut 6 bases from V and 5 bases from J, with 20 bases between. The CDR3 is CASRPSRTRERNTIYF. The CDR3 DNA is TGTGCCAGCAGACCCAGCCGCACGAGGGAAAGAAACACCATATATTTT.

The chain couples TRBV30 to TRBJ1-2; possibly TRBD1 for D (5 bases). V was cut by 1 base and J by 8 bases, with 14 bases left in between. Per the germline V gene, CDR1 is GTSNPN and CDR2 is SVGIG (reference sequence). CDR3 size: 13 residues. The CDR3 is CAWSGTQGRGYTF. The CDR3 nucleotides read TGTGCCTGGAGTGGCACCCAGGGAAGGGGCTACACCTTC.

The V and J genes are TRBV11-3 and TRBJ2-1, with 8 bases fitting TRBD1. After removal of 4 bases from V and 7 bases from J, the junction contained 9 bases not matched to a gene. CDR3 length equals 15 residues. Germline V CDR1 and CDR2: SGHNT, YENEEA. The CDR3 sequence is CASSSRTGPSNEQFF. As DNA, the CDR3 is TGTGCCAGCAGCTCAAGGACAGGGCCCTCAAATGAGCAGTTCTTC. Filled out from reference TRBV11-3 and TRBJ2-1, the complete variable domain reads EAGVVQSPRYKIIEKKQPVAFWCNPISGHNTLYWYLQNLGQGPELLIRYENEEAVDDSQLPKDRFSAERLKGVDSTLKIQPAELGDSAVYLCASSSRTGPSNEQFFGPGTRLTVL.

V gene TRBV6-1 combines with J gene TRBJ1-4, with D uncertain. CDR3 length equals 21 residues. Deletions cut 1 base from V and 2 bases from J, with 26 bases between. Germline loops: CDR1 MNHNS, CDR2 SASEGT. CDR3 nucleotide sequence: TGTGCCAGCAGTGAAGACATATACCGACGGTCTCCTGATGGGACTAATGAAAAACTGTTTTTT. Translating gives CASSEDIYRRSPDGTNEKLFF.

The chain is built from TRBV5-6 and TRBJ2-2; 10 nucleotides agree with TRBD2. This CDR3 has 16 residues. The V segment lost 0 bases and the J segment 3 bases; nucleotides outside the gene matches: 2. Germline lookup yields CDR1 SGHDT and CDR2 YYEEEE. The CDR3 coding sequence is TGTGCCAGCAGCTTGGGGACTAGCGGATACACCGGGGAGCTGTTTTTT. This codes for CASSLGTSGYTGELFF.

The V call is TRBV19, the J call TRBJ2-5, with D possibly TRBD2 on 6 matching bases. CDR3 length: 13 amino acids. Germline V gene sequence: CDR1 LNHDA, CDR2 SQIVND (reference sequence). V lost 3 bases and J lost 2, with 7 bases in between. CDR3 protein: CASSMEGQETQYF. The CDR3 DNA reads TGTGCCAGTAGTATGGAGGGTCAAGAGACCCAGTACTTC.

The rearrangement joins TRBV4-1 to TRBJ2-1, with a possible D match to TRBD1 (6 bases). From germline, CDR1 is MGHRA and CDR2 YSYEKL. Deletions cut 4 bases from V and 8 bases from J, with 9 bases between. The CDR3 length is 12 residues. Here the CDR3 reads CASSPSGDEQFF. The CDR3 nucleotides read TGCGCCAGCAGCCCATCAGGGGATGAGCAGTTCTTC.

CDR3 residues: CASSSTTDTQYF. The DNA for the CDR3 is TGTGCCAGCAGCTCCACCACAGATACGCAGTATTTT. The V gene is TRBV6-6, the J gene TRBJ2-3; unclear D gene. CDR3 length equals 12 residues. Trimming took off 6 bases at V and 2 bases at J, with 6 bases between the two ends. In germline, CDR1 is MNHNY, CDR2 SVGAGI (reference sequence).

The rearrangement joins TRBV7-9 to TRBJ2-7; a weak D match, TRBD2 (6 bases). This CDR3 region has 13 residues. CDR1 is SEHNR and CDR2 is FQNEAQ in the germline V gene (reference sequence). V dropped 4 bases and J dropped 3 bases, with 10 bases sitting between them. The CDR3 protein is CASSSGSYYEQYF. The DNA for the CDR3 is TGTGCCAGCAGCTCCGGGAGTTACTACGAGCAGTACTTC. Together with reference TRBV7-9 and TRBJ2-7, the CDR3 gives the full variable domain: DTGVSQNPRHKITKRGQNVTFRCDPISEHNRLYWYRQTLGQGPEFLTYFQNEAQLEKSRLLSDRFSAERPKGSFSTLEIQRTEQGDSAMYLCASSSGSYYEQYFGPGTRLTVT.

The chain couples TRBV11-2 to TRBJ2-2; D perhaps matches TRBD2 (5 bases). The CDR3 runs to 15 residues. Germline V CDR1 and CDR2: SGHAT, FQNNGV. Trimming cost V 5 bases and J 6 bases, with 16 bases left between them. The CDR3 DNA reads as TGTGCCAGCAGCCCCAGGAGGACGGGCTCCGGGGAGCTGTTTTTT. It encodes CASSPRRTGSGELFF. Complete variable domain (other parts from reference TRBV11-2 and TRBJ2-2): EAGVAQSPRYKIIEKRQSVAFWCNPISGHATLYWYQQILGQGPKLLIQFQNNGVVDDSQLPKDRFSAERLKGVDSTLKIQPAKLEDSAVYLCASSPRRTGSGELFFGEGSRLTVL.

V and J are TRBV11-3 and TRBJ2-1; TRBD2 agrees at 7 bases. The CDR3 has 16 amino acids. In germline, CDR1 is SGHNT, CDR2 YENEEA. J lost 2 bases, V lost 1 base, and 5 bases had no gene match. This chain's CDR3 is CASSLGGGGPYNEQFF. CDR3 sequence (DNA): TGTGCCAGCAGCTTAGGTGGCGGGGGACCCTACAATGAGCAGTTCTTC.

The rearrangement joins TRBV7-8 to TRBJ1-2, with TRBD1 matching over 12 bases. This CDR3 has 21 residues. Germline CDR1 SGHVS, CDR2 FQNEAQ. V shed 2 bases, J shed 0 bases, and the junction held 16 bases outside the gene matches. CDR3 loop: CASSLPRPGQGARGANYGYTF. Here the CDR3 DNA reads TGTGCCAGCAGCTTACCCCGACCGGGACAGGGGGCGCGGGGAGCTAACTATGGCTACACCTTC. Together with reference TRBV7-8 and TRBJ1-2, the CDR3 gives the full variable domain: GAGVSQSPRYKVAKRGQDVALRCDPISGHVSLFWYQQALGQGPEFLTYFQNEAQLDKSGLPSDRFFAERPEGSVSTLKIQRTQQEDSAVYLCASSLPRPGQGARGANYGYTFGSGTRLTVV.

The chain is built from TRBV19 and TRBJ2-1; the D gene is possibly TRBD2 (5 bases). V gave up 3 bases and J gave up 8 bases, with 8 bases separating them. Germline V gene sequence: CDR1 LNHDA, CDR2 SQIVND (reference sequence). There are 12 residues in the CDR3. CDR3 nucleotide sequence: TGTGCCAGTAGTATCCGGGGTGATGAGCAGTTCTTC. Its translation is CASSIRGDEQFF.

The chain couples TRBV7-6 to TRBJ2-5; the match to TRBD2 covers 7 bases. V was pared by 1 base and J by 5 bases, with 7 bases of the junction left unmatched. Germline loops: CDR1 SGHVS, CDR2 FNYEAQ. The CDR3 runs to 15 residues. CDR3 sequence: CASSLGGGYAETQYF. The CDR3, as DNA: TGTGCCAGCAGCTTAGGGGGGGGGTACGCGGAGACCCAGTACTTC.

V is TRBV5-6 and J is TRBJ2-1; the D is unclear. From germline, CDR1 is SGHDT and CDR2 YYEEEE. This CDR3 is 13 amino acids long. The germline V and J ends were trimmed by 4 bases and 5 bases, with 10 bases remaining between them. Here the CDR3 DNA reads TGTGCCAGCAGCGGAAACCGCCACAATGAGCAGTTCTTC. Residues: CASSGNRHNEQFF. Based on the CDR3 plus reference TRBV5-6 and TRBJ2-1, the full variable domain is DAGVTQSPTHLIKTRGQQVTLRCSPKSGHDTVSWYQQALGQGPQFIFQYYEEEERQRGNFPDRFSGHQFPNYSSELNVNALLLGDSALYLCASSGNRHNEQFFGPGTRLTVL.

This rearrangement joins TRBV7-3 to TRBJ2-3; 10 bases line up with TRBD2. V gave up 5 bases and J gave up 6 bases; unmatched junction bases: 8. The V gene's germline CDR1 is SGHTA and CDR2 FQGTGA. CDR3 size: 15 residues. This CDR3 reads CASSQGLAGVDTQYF. In nucleotides, the CDR3 is TGTGCCAGCAGCCAGGGGCTAGCGGGAGTTGATACGCAGTATTTT.

This clone has a handful of counts. The chain recombines TRBV5-1 with TRBJ2-5; 7 nucleotides match TRBD1. The V gene end was trimmed by 0 bases and the J gene end by 4 bases; junction bases not matched to a gene: 6. The CDR3 contains 15 residues. Germline V gives CDR1 SGHRS, CDR2 YFSETQ. The CDR3 bases are TGCGCCAGCAGCTTGGGGGGCGACAGGGTAGAGACCCAGTACTTC. Translating it yields CASSLGGDRVETQYF.

V gene TRBV27 combines with J gene TRBJ2-7; D not certain. The V end was cut by 5 bases, the J end by 0 bases, with 11 bases between. The CDR3 runs 14 residues. Germline V gives CDR1 MNHEY, CDR2 SMNVEV (reference sequence). Here the CDR3 reads CASSPRQVSYEQYF. For the CDR3, the DNA is TGTGCCAGCAGTCCCCGCCAGGTCTCCTACGAGCAGTACTTC.

The chain links TRBV13 to TRBJ1-1; the D is unclear. The CDR3 has 12 residues. Germline V gene lookup returns CDR1 PRHDT and CDR2 FYEKMQ (reference sequence). Trimming cost V 3 bases and J 4 bases, with 6 bases left between them. Here the CDR3 reads CASSFWGTEAFF. Written as DNA, the CDR3 is TGTGCCAGCAGCTTTTGGGGCACTGAAGCTTTCTTT.

This chain joins TRBV30 and TRBJ2-7, with D perhaps being TRBD1 or TRBD2 (5 bases each). The ends were cut back, 2 bases at V and 4 bases at J, with 9 bases in the middle. This CDR3 is built from 12 residues. In germline, CDR1 is GTSNPN, CDR2 SVGIG (reference sequence). The CDR3 bases are TGTGCCTGGAGTCCGAGGGGTTACGAGCAGTACTTC. As protein: CAWSPRGYEQYF.

The rearrangement links TRBV28 to TRBJ2-7, with 7 bases fitting TRBD1. The CDR3 has 13 amino acids. Trimming took 5 bases from V and 3 from J; bases not matched to a gene: 4. The germline CDR1 and CDR2 sequences are MDHEN and SYDVKM. CDR3 residues: CASSLDRLYEQYF. The DNA for the CDR3 is TGTGCCAGCAGTCTGGACAGGCTCTACGAGCAGTACTTC.